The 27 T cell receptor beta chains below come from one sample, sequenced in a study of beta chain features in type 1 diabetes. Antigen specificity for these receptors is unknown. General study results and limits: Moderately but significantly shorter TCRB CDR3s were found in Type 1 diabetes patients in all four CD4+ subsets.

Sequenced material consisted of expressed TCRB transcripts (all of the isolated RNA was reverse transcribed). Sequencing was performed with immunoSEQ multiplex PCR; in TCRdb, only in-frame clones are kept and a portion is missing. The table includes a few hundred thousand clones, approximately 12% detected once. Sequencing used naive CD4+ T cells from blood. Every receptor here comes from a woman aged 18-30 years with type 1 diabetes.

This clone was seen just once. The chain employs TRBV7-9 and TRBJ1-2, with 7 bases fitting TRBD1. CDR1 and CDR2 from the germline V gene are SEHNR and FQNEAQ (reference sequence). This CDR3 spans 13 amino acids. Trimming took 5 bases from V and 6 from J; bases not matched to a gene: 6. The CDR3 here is CASSPQGVDGYTF. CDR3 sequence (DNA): TGTGCCAGCAGCCCTCAGGGGGTGGATGGCTACACCTTC.

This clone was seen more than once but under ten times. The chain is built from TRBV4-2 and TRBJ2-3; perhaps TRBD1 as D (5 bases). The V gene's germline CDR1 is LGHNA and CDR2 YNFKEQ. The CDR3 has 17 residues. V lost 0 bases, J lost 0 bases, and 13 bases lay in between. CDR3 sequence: CASSQEARAVSTDTQYF. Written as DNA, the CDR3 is TGTGCCAGCAGCCAAGAGGCCAGGGCCGTGAGCACAGATACGCAGTATTTT.

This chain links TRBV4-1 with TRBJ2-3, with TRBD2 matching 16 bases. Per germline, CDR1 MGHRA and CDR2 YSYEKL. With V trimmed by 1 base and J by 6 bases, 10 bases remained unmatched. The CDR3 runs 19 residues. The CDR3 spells CASSQVPGTSGRAVDTQYF. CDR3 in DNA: TGCGCCAGCAGCCAAGTGCCGGGGACTAGCGGGAGGGCCGTCGATACGCAGTATTTT.

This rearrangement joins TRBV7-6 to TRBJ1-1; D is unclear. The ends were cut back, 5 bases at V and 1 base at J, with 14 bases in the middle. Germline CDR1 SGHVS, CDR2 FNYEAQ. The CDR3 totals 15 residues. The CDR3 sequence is CASSLYGVGNTEAFF. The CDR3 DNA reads TGTGCCAGCAGCCTATACGGTGTTGGGAACACTGAAGCTTTCTTT.

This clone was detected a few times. CDR3 coding DNA: TGTGCCAGCTCCCCGGGAGTCTCTGGGGCCAACGTCCTGACTTTC. Its translation is CASSPGVSGANVLTF. The chain links TRBV25-1 to TRBJ2-6; possible D gene TRBD2, 6 bases. The CDR3 is made up of 15 amino acids. Germline CDR1 reads MGHDK; CDR2 reads SYGVNS. The germline V and J ends were trimmed by 8 bases and 0 bases, with 11 bases remaining between them.

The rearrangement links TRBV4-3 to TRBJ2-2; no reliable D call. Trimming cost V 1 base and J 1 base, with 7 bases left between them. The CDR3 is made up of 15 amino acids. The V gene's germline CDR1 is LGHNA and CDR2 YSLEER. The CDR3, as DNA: TGCGCCAGCAGCCAAGGTTCGGTGAACACCGGGGAGCTGTTTTTT. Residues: CASSQGSVNTGELFF.

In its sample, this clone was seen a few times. CDR3 residues: CASTRGRTDTQYF. CDR3 nucleotide sequence: TGTGCCAGCACCCGCGGGCGCACAGATACGCAGTATTTT. J is TRBJ2-3 and V is TRBV11-2, with D perhaps matching TRBD2 (5 bases). Trimming took 7 bases from V and 1 from J, leaving 9 bases between them. This CDR3 is built from 13 residues. Germline loops: CDR1 SGHAT, CDR2 FQNNGV.

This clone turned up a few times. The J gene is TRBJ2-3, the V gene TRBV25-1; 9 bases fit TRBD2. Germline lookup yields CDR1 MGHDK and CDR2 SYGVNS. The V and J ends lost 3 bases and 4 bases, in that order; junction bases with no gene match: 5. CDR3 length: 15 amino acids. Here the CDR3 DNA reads TGTGCCAGCAGTGATAGCGGGAGAGCAGCAGATACGCAGTATTTT. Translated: CASSDSGRAADTQYF.

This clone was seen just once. The DNA of the CDR3 is TGTGCCAGCAGCTTGGACAACCTGAACACTGAAGCTTTCTTT. Protein sequence: CASSLDNLNTEAFF. V usage is TRBV7-3 and J usage is TRBJ1-1, with D possibly matching TRBD1 (5 bases). The CDR3 is 14 residues long. The germline gives CDR1 SGHTA, CDR2 FQGTGA. Between the trimmed V and J ends, which lost 3 bases and 0 bases, there was a span of 8 bases.

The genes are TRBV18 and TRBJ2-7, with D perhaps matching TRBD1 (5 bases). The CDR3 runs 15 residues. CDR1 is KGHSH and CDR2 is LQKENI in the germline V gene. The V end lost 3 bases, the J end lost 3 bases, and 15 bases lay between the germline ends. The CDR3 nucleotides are TGTGCCAGCTCACCGCAGGGCCCCTTCAACTACGAGCAGTACTTC. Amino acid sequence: CASSPQGPFNYEQYF.

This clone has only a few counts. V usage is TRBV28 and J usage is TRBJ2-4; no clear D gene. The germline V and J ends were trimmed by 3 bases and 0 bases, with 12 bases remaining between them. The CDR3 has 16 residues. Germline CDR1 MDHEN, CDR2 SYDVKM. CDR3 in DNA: TGTGCCAGCAGTTTTGAGGATTCGCTAGCCAAAAACATTCAGTACTTC. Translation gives CASSFEDSLAKNIQYF.

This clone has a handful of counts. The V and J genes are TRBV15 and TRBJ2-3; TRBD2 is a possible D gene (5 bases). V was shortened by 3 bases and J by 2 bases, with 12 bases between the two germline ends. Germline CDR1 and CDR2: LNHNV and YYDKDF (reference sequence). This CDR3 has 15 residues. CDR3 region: CATSREAVSTDTQYF. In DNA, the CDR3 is TGTGCCACCAGCAGGGAGGCAGTTTCCACAGATACGCAGTATTTT. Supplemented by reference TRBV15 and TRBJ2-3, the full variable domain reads DAMVIQNPRYQVTQFGKPVTLSCSQTLNHNVMYWYQQKSSQAPKLLFHYYDKDFNNEADTPDNFQSRRPNTSFCFLDIRSPGLGDTAMYLCATSREAVSTDTQYFGPGTRLTVL.

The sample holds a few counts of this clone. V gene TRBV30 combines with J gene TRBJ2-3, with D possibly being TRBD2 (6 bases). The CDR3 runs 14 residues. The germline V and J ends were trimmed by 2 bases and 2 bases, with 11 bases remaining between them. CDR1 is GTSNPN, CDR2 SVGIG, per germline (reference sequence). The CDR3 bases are TGTGCCTGGAGTTTGGGCGGGGTCACAGATACGCAGTATTTT. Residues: CAWSLGGVTDTQYF.

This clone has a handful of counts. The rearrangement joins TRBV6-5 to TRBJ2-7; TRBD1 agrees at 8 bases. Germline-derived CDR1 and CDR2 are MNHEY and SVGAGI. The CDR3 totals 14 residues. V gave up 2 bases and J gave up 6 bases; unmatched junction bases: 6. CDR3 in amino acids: CASSYSGQGGEQYF. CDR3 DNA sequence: TGTGCCAGCAGTTACAGCGGACAGGGCGGCGAGCAGTACTTC.

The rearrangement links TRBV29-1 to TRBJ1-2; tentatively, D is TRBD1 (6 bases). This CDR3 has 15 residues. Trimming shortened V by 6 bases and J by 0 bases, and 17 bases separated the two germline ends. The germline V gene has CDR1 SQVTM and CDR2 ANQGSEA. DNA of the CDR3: TGCAGCGTCGGCAACGTGGGGGCCACTAACTATGGCTACACCTTC. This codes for CSVGNVGATNYGYTF.

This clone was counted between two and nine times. CDR3 coding DNA: TGCGCCAGCAGCCTTGGGCCAATGGGACAGCTAAATCAGCCCCAGCATTTT. Amino acids: CASSLGPMGQLNQPQHF. This chain uses TRBV5-1 with TRBJ1-5; 7 bases are a match to TRBD1. The CDR3 has 17 amino acids. Germline V gene lookup returns CDR1 SGHRS and CDR2 YFSETQ. The V gene end was trimmed by 4 bases and the J gene end by 4 bases; junction bases not matched to a gene: 14.

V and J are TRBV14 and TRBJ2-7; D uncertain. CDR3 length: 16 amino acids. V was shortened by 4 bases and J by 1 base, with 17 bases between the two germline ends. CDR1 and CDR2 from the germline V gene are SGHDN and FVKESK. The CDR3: CASSLNRVAVSYEQYF. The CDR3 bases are TGTGCCAGCAGCCTCAATCGGGTTGCCGTGTCCTACGAGCAGTACTTC.

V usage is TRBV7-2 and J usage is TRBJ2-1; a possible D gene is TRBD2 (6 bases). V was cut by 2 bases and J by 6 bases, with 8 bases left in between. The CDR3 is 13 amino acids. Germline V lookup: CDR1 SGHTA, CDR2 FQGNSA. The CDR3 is CASSLSRGNEQFF. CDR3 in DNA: TGTGCCAGCAGCTTATCGCGGGGCAATGAGCAGTTCTTC.

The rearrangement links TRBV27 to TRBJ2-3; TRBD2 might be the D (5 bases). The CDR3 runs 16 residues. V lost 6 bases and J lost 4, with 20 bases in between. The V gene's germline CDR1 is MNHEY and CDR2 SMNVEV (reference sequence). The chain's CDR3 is CASRPAPGTRADTQYF. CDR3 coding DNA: TGTGCCAGCAGACCCGCACCGGGAACGAGGGCAGATACGCAGTATTTT.

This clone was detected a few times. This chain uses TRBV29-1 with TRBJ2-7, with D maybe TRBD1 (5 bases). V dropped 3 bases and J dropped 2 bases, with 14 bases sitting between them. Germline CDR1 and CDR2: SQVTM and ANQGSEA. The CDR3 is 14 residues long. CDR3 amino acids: CSVDQGDQTYEQYF. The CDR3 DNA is TGCAGCGTTGACCAGGGCGACCAAACCTACGAGCAGTACTTC.

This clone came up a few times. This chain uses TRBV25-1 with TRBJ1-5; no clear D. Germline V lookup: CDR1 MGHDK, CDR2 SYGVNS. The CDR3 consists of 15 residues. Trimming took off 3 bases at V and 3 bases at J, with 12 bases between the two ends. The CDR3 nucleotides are TGTGCCAGCAGTGAGGCGGGCGGGTTCAATCAGCCCCAGCATTTT. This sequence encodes CASSEAGGFNQPQHF.

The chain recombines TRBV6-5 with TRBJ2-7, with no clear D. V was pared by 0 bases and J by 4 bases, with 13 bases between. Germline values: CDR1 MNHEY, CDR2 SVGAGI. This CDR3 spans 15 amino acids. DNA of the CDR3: TGTGCCAGCAGTTACTCCCCCCAGACGAGGTACGAGCAGTACTTC. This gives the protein CASSYSPQTRYEQYF.

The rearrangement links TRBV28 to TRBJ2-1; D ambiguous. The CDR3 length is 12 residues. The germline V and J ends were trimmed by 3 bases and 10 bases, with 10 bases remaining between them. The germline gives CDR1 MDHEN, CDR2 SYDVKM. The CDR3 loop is CASSFAPEEQFF. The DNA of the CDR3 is TGTGCCAGCAGTTTCGCCCCTGAGGAGCAGTTCTTC. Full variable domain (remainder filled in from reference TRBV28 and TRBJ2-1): DVKVTQSSRYLVKRTGEKVFLECVQDMDHENMFWYRQDPGLGLRLIYFSYDVKMKEKGDIPEGYSVSREKKERFSLILESASTNQTSMYLCASSFAPEEQFFGPGTRLTVL.

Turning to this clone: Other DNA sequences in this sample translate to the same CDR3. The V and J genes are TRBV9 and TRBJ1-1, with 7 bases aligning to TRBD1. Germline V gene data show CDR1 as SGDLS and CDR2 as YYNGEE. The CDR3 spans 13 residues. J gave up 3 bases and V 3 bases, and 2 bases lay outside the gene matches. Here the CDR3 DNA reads TGTGCCAGCAGCGCCGACAGGGACACTGAAGCTTTCTTT. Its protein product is CASSADRDTEAFF.

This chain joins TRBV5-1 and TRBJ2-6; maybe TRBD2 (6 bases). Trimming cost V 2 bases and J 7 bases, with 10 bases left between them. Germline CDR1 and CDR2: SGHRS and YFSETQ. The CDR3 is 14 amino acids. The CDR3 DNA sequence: TGCGCCAGCAGCTTCGCGGGAAGAGCCAACGTCCTGACTTTC. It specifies CASSFAGRANVLTF. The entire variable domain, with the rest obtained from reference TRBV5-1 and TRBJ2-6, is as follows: KAGVTQTPRYLIKTRGQQVTLSCSPISGHRSVSWYQQTPGQGLQFLFEYFSETQRNKGNFPGRFSGRQFSNSRSEMNVSTLELGDSALYLCASSFAGRANVLTFGAGSRLTVL.

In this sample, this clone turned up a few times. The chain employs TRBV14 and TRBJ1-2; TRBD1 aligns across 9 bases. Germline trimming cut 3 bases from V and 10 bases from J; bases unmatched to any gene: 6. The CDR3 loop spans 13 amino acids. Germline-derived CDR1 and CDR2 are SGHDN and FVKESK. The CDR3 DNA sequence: TGTGCCAGCAGCCATGCCGGGACAGGGCACTACACCTTC. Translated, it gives CASSHAGTGHYTF.

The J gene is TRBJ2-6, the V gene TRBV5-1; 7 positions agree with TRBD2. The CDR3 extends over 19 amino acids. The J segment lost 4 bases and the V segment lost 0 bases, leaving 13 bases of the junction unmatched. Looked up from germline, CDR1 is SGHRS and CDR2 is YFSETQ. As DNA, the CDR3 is TGCGCCAGCAGCTTGGGTTGGGACTACATCATGCCCGGGGCCAACGTCCTGACTTTC. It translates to CASSLGWDYIMPGANVLTF. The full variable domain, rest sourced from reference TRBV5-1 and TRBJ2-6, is KAGVTQTPRYLIKTRGQQVTLSCSPISGHRSVSWYQQTPGQGLQFLFEYFSETQRNKGNFPGRFSGRQFSNSRSEMNVSTLELGDSALYLCASSLGWDYIMPGANVLTFGAGSRLTVL.